The clone carrying this TCR beta chain was recorded at least ten times. This CDR3 comprises 15 residues. The germline V gene encodes CDR1 DFQATT and CDR2 SNEGSKA (reference sequence). V was shortened by 4 bases and J by 0 bases, with 13 bases between the two germline ends. The record originates from a study of prognosis after radiotherapy for stage I lung cancer. The TCR beta CDR3 region was amplified from genomic DNA, with two rounds of multiplex PCR being used for the amplification. Every TRBV and TRBJ gene had its own specific primer in first-round PCR. Using its own MiXCR run on the multiplex PCR reads, TCRdb lists one record per CDR3 protein. There are about 19,000 distinct CDR3 sequences in the sample; approximately 50% occur only once, and 25% to 30% lies in the top ten.

This chain uses TRBV20-1 with TRBJ1-3, with no clear D. The TCR sequence derives from a donor of 50 years or more with non-small cell lung cancer. This specimen consisted of PBMCs, obtained before or after stereotactic body radiation therapy (not recorded which). The CDR3 nucleotides read TGCAGTGCTAAAGGACGGAGACTCTCTGGAAACACCATATATTTT. It encodes CSAKGRRLSGNTIYF.